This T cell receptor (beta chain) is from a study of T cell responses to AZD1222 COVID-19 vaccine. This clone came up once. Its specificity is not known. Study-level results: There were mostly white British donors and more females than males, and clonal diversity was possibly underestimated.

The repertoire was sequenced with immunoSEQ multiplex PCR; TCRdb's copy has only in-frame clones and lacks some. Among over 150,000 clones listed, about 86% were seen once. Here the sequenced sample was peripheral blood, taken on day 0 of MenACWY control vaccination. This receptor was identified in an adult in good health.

The CDR3 DNA reads as TGTGCCAGCAGCCAAGATAGACCCCTGGGCAATCAGCCCCAGCATTTT. Translating gives CASSQDRPLGNQPQHF. V usage is TRBV3-1 (or the pseudogene TRBV3-2) and J usage is TRBJ1-5; D is unclear. V was cut by 0 bases and J by 2 bases, with 11 bases left in between. This CDR3 has 16 amino acids. Germline V gene data show CDR1 as LGHDT and CDR2 as YNNKEL (reference sequence).